The T cell receptor (beta chain) under discussion was sequenced for a study of vaccination effects on CD4 cells after COVID-19. Across the whole study: BNT162b2 vaccine or mRNA-1273 vaccine was given to participants in two doses.

CD4+ T cells specific for antigen were expanded with viral peptide pools by the ViraFEST assay before sequencing. It was after 10 days of culture that CD4+ T cells were isolated. Nobody among the vaccine recipients had prior SARS-CoV-2 infection (nucleocapsid antibodies were negative). They grew approximately 2.1 million PBMC in each well, adding 9.5 to 10 IU/ml IL-2 and 10 ug/ml peptides. In the cultures, half the medium was exchanged for IL-2 medium on days 3 and 7. The protocol was immunoSEQ multiplex PCR, while the TCRdb copy is restricted to in-frame clones and leaves out a portion. The sample carries about 68,000 clones, 75% to 85% recorded once. With regard to this clone: As yet, its antigen is unknown.

The study, taken as a whole, reports: No early post-infection timepoints were available in the study, which also included few convalescent patients.

The sequences come from CD4+ T cells from PBMCs cultured with SARS-CoV-2 spike peptides, collected before COVID-19 vaccination. The source of this sequence is a human donor who received a COVID-19 vaccine.

CDR3 nucleotide sequence: TGTGCCAGCAGCACCCGACAGACCGGCTACACCTTC. Its protein product is CASSTRQTGYTF. V and J are TRBV3-1 (or the pseudogene TRBV3-2) and TRBJ1-2; D possibly corresponds to TRBD1 (5 bases). V lost 5 bases, J lost 8 bases, and 12 bases lay in between. CDR3 length: 12 amino acids. Germline values: CDR1 LGHDT, CDR2 YNNKEL (reference sequence).